Described below is a single T cell receptor (beta chain) sequence and its context. This sample was included in a study of blood T cell repertoires in COVID-19. Study as a whole: Sites across the United States, Italy and Spain contributed samples from acute and convalescent COVID-19. Sources were T cells, B-cell-depleted T cells, or PBMCs; the material itself was cDNA or gDNA.

The V end lost 3 bases, the J end lost 12 bases, and 12 bases lay between the germline ends. The CDR3 runs to 12 residues. Authors' methods: Cell counts per sample came from amplifying reference gene primers. Measured with immunoSEQ multiplex PCR; TCRdb has only the in-frame clones, and not every one. V and J calls and clone size are those listed in that table; D and trimming were worked out from the DNA. Among about 150,000 clones listed, around 86% were seen once. The receptor comes from a man in his sixties or seventies with acute or convalescent COVID-19. The sample consisted of peripheral blood. The gene calls are TRBV12-3 or TRBV12-4 and TRBJ2-1; unclear D gene. In DNA form, the CDR3 reads TGTGCCAGCAGTTTCCTGGCGGTTGCGCAGTTCTTC. Its translation: CASSFLAVAQFF.